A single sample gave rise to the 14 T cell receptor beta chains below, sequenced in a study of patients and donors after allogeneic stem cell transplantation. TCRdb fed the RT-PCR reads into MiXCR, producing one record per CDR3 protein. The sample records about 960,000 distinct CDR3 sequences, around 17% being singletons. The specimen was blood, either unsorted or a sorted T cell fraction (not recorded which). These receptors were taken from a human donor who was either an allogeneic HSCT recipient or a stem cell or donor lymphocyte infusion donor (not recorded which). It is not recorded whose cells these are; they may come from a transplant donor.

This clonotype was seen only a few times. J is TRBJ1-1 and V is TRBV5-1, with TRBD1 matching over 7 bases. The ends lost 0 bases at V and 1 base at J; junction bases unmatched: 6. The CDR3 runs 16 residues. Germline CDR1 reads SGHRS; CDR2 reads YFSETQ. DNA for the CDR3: TGCGCCAGCAGCTTGGGCCCGGGACAGAGGAACACTGAAGCTTTCTTT. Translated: CASSLGPGQRNTEAFF. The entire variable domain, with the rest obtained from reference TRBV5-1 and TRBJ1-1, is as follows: KAGVTQTPRYLIKTRGQQVTLSCSPISGHRSVSWYQQTPGQGLQFLFEYFSETQRNKGNFPGRFSGRQFSNSRSEMNVSTLELGDSALYLCASSLGPGQRNTEAFFGQGTRLTVV.

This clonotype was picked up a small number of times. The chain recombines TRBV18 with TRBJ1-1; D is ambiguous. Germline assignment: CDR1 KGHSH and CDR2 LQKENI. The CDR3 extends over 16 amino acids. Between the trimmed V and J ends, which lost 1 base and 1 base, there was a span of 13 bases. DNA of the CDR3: TGTGCCAGCTCACCACGGCGACCGTCGCAGAACACTGAAGCTTTCTTT. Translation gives CASSPRRPSQNTEAFF.

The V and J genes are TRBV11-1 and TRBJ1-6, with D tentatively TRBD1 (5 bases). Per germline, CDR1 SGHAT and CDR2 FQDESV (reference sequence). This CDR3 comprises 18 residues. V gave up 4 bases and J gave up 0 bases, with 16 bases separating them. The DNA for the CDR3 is TGTGCCAGCAGCTCCCTGGCAGGGCCGGGCTCCTATAATTCACCCCTCCACTTT. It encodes CASSSLAGPGSYNSPLHF.

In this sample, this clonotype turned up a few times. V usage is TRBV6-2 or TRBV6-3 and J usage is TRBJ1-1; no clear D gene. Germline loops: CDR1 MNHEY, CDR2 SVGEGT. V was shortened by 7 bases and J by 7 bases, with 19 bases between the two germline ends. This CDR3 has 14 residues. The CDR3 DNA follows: TGTGCCAGCACCCTGACGAGCCCGACGGGTGAAGCTTTCTTT. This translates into CASTLTSPTGEAFF.

The CDR3 reads CSVSRPPGNTIYF. Written as DNA, the CDR3 is TGCAGCGTAAGCAGGCCGCCTGGAAACACCATATATTTT. The rearrangement links TRBV29-1 to TRBJ1-3; D gene ambiguous. Trimming cost V 6 bases and J 2 bases, with 11 bases left between them. This CDR3 has 13 amino acids. Germline assignment: CDR1 SQVTM and CDR2 ANQGSEA.

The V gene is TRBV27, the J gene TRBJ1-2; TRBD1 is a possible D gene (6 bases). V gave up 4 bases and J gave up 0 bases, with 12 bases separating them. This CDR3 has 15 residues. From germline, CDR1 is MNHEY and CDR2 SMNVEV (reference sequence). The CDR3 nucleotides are TGTGCCAGCAGTTGGTCTGGGGGCGCTAACTATGGCTACACCTTC. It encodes CASSWSGGANYGYTF.

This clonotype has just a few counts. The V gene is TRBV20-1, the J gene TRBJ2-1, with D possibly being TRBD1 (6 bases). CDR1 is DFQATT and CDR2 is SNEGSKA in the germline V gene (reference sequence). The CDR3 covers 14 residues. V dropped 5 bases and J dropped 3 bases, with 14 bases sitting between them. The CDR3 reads CSAPTDSDYNEQFF. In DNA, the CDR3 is TGCAGTGCTCCTACGGACAGCGACTACAATGAGCAGTTCTTC.

This chain's CDR3 is CAVTVSGNTEAFF. The DNA of the CDR3 is TGTGCCGTGACAGTTTCAGGGAACACTGAAGCTTTCTTT. The chain carries TRBV10-3 and TRBJ1-1; D possibly corresponds to TRBD1 (5 bases). Germline V lookup: CDR1 ENHRY, CDR2 SYGVKD. The CDR3 covers 13 residues. V was trimmed by 11 bases and J by 1 base, leaving 14 bases between them.

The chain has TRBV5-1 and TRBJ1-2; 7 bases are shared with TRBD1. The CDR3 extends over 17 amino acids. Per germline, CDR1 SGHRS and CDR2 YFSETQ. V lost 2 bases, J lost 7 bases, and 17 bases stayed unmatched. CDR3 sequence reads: CASSFGLDRERMGGYTF. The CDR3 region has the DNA TGCGCCAGCAGCTTCGGTCTCGACAGGGAAAGGATGGGTGGCTACACCTTC.

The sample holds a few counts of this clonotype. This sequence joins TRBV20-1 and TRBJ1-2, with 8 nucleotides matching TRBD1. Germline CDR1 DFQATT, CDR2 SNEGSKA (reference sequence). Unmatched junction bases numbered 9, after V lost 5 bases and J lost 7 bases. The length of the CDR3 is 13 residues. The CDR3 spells CSASPGTGPGYTF. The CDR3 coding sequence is TGCAGTGCTTCCCCCGGGACAGGCCCTGGCTACACCTTC.

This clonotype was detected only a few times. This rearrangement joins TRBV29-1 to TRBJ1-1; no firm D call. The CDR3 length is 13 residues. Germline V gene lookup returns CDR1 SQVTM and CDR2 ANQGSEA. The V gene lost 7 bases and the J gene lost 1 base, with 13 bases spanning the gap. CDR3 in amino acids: CSGIIRKNTEAFF. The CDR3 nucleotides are TGCAGCGGTATCATCAGGAAGAACACTGAAGCTTTCTTT.

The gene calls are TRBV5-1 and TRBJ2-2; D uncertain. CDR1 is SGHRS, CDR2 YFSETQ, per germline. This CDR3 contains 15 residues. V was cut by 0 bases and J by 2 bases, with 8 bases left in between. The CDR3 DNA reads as TGCGCCAGCAGCTTGGCTCGTCACAACACCGGGGAGCTGTTTTTT. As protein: CASSLARHNTGELFF. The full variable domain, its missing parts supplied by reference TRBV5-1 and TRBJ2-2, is KAGVTQTPRYLIKTRGQQVTLSCSPISGHRSVSWYQQTPGQGLQFLFEYFSETQRNKGNFPGRFSGRQFSNSRSEMNVSTLELGDSALYLCASSLARHNTGELFFGEGSRLTVL.

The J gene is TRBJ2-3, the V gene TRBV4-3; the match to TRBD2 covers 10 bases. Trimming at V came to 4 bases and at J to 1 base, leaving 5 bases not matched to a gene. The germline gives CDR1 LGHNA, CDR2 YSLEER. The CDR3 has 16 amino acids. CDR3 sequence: CASSRIAGGRTDTQYF. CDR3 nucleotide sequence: TGCGCCAGCAGCCGGATAGCGGGGGGCCGCACAGATACGCAGTATTTT.

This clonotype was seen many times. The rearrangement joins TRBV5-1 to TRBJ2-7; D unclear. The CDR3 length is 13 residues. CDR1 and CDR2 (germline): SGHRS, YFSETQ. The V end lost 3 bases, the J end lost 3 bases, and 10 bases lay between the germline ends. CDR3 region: CASSSDGVYEQYF. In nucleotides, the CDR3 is TGCGCCAGCAGCTCGGATGGGGTCTACGAGCAGTACTTC. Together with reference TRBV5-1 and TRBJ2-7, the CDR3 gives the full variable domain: KAGVTQTPRYLIKTRGQQVTLSCSPISGHRSVSWYQQTPGQGLQFLFEYFSETQRNKGNFPGRFSGRQFSNSRSEMNVSTLELGDSALYLCASSSDGVYEQYFGPGTRLTVT.